The clone carrying this TCR beta chain was observed a few times. Antigen: not known. This sample is part of a study of early T cells in non-severe SARS-CoV-2 infection. Across the whole study: Bulk RNA taken from unsorted whole blood was sequenced, leaving chains unpaired.

Attachment of unique molecular identifiers to individual cDNA molecules was performed. TCRdb called the 5' RACE reads again in MiXCR, with one record for every CDR3 protein. The repertoire holds about 22,000 distinct CDR3 sequences, just under 4.5% seen once, with 15% to 20% in the top ten. Germline V gene lookup returns CDR1 MNHEY and CDR2 SVGEGT. Trimming took 5 bases from V and 2 from J, leaving 4 bases between them. The CDR3 has 11 amino acids. Notes on the study in general: A preference for anti-spike CD8 responses marked VDJdb matching, which missed private and CD4 specificities.

The J gene is TRBJ2-7, the V gene TRBV6-2 or TRBV6-3; D not certain. The sequenced sample consisted of whole blood. The clonotype was recovered from an adult who was a healthcare worker with PCR-confirmed SARS-CoV-2 infection or an uninfected control (not recorded which). The CDR3 protein is CASSLTYEQYF. In DNA, the CDR3 is TGTGCCAGCAGTCTCACCTACGAGCAGTACTTC.